This T cell receptor beta chain was sequenced for a study of T cell responses to AZD1222 COVID-19 vaccine. Germline CDR1 and CDR2: KGHSH and LQKENI. The CDR3 consists of 15 residues. With 6 bases clipped from V and 7 bases from J, the junction kept 9 bases outside the gene matches. In the case of this clone: Its antigen is undetermined.

Generated by immunoSEQ multiplex PCR, the TCRdb table keeps only in-frame clones and is missing some. This sample has around 70,000 clones; 70% to 90% occur once, and the top ten carry under 1.5%. Study-wide results and limits: Targeting of unmutated variant regions was reportedly seen in nearly half of spike-specific TCRs.

The chain uses TRBV18 and TRBJ2-4; 10 nucleotides align to TRBD1. The sequencing here drew on peripheral blood, taken 28 days after the second AZD1222 dose. The receptor's source is an adult who received the AZD1222 COVID-19 vaccine. CDR3 coding DNA: TGTGCCAGCTCCCAAACGGGACAGGGGAATAACATTCAGTACTTC. Translated, it gives CASSQTGQGNNIQYF.